A selection of T cell receptor beta chains follows, all from one sample in a study of chemoradiotherapy in HPV16-positive cancers. TCRdb keeps only in-frame clones here, not all; method: immunoSEQ multiplex PCR. This table has some 5,400 clones, less than 80% appearing once. The biological material was taken from a patient who underwent chemoradiotherapy. These receptors all stem from a human donor with HPV-associated anogenital cancer. Each CDR3 is given with its conserved first and last residue. A D gene is named only where the DNA matches it firmly. The size of a clone is reported for some rows only, either as once, few or many, or as a class for expanded clones.

D gene: .; V gene: TRBV7-2; clone size: .; J gene: TRBJ2-5; CDR3 length: 15; CDR3 DNA: TGTGCCAGCAGCTTAGGTCGGGGGATTGGAGAGACCCAGTACTTC; CDR3 protein: CASSLGRGIGETQYF
D gene: .; V gene: TRBV14; clone size: .; J gene: TRBJ2-3; CDR3 length: 17; CDR3 DNA: TGTGCCAGCAGCCAAGATCGGTGGGGGGGACACACAGATACGCAGTATTTT; CDR3 protein: CASSQDRWGGHTDTQYF
D gene: .; V gene: TRBV21-1; clone size: .; J gene: TRBJ1-2; CDR3 length: 14; CDR3 DNA: TGTGCCAGCAGCAAAAGCGAGGGTCCCTATGGCTACACCTTC; CDR3 protein: CASSKSEGPYGYTF
D gene: .; V gene: TRBV19; clone size: few; J gene: TRBJ2-1; CDR3 length: 12; CDR3 DNA: TGTGCCAGTAGTAACGAGGGTGGTGAGCAGTTCTTC; CDR3 protein: CASSNEGGEQFF
D gene: .; V gene: TRBV7-9; clone size: .; J gene: TRBJ2-6; CDR3 length: 15; CDR3 DNA: TGTGCCAGCAGCCAAGGGGGCTCTGGGGCCAACGTCCTGACTTTC; CDR3 protein: CASSQGGSGANVLTF
D gene: .; V gene: TRBV27; clone size: .; J gene: TRBJ2-2; CDR3 length: 23; CDR3 DNA: TGTGCCAGCAGGCCAATCTTCGGGACAGGGAGGGCTAGCGGGGGAACGAACACCGGGGAGCTGTTTTTT; CDR3 protein: CASRPIFGTGRASGGTNTGELFF
D gene: TRBD1; V gene: TRBV4-1; clone size: .; J gene: TRBJ1-4; CDR3 length: 15; CDR3 DNA: TGCGCCAGCAGCCAAGATCGGACAGGCGTTGAAAAACTGTTTTTT; CDR3 protein: CASSQDRTGVEKLFF
D gene: .; V gene: TRBV7-6; clone size: .; J gene: TRBJ1-1; CDR3 length: 13; CDR3 DNA: TGTGCCAGCAGCCTCACTAAGAACACTGAAGCTTTCTTT; CDR3 protein: CASSLTKNTEAFF
D gene: TRBD1; V gene: TRBV27; clone size: .; J gene: TRBJ2-1; CDR3 length: 15; CDR3 DNA: TGTGCCAGCAGTTTAAACCGACAGGGATTTGGTGAGCAGTTCTTC; CDR3 protein: CASSLNRQGFGEQFF
D gene: .; V gene: TRBV11-2; clone size: .; J gene: TRBJ1-2; CDR3 length: 13; CDR3 DNA: TGTGCCAGCAGCTCGCCCCGGCGGTATGGCTACACCTTC; CDR3 protein: CASSSPRRYGYTF